Listed here are 30 T cell receptor beta chains from one sample, sequenced in a study of CD8 T cells in ankylosing spondylitis. MiXCR, applied by TCRdb to the 5' RACE reads, yields one record per CDR3 protein. The table has 25,000 to 35,000 distinct CDR3 sequences, approximately 15% seen once. Sequenced: blood. Receptor source: a male donor with ankylosing spondylitis or in good health (not recorded which).

This clonotype was picked up a small number of times. This chain links TRBV5-1 with TRBJ2-7; either TRBD1 or TRBD2 may fit D (5 bases each). The CDR3 runs 12 residues. V was pared by 5 bases and J by 6 bases, with 12 bases between. Germline V gene lookup returns CDR1 SGHRS and CDR2 YFSETQ. CDR3 sequence: CASREGSREQYF. CDR3 bases: TGCGCCAGCAGAGAGGGGTCGCGCGAGCAGTACTTC.

This clonotype came up many times. The chain carries TRBV15 and TRBJ2-2, with D hard to call. The germline gives CDR1 LNHNV, CDR2 YYDKDF (reference sequence). The length of the CDR3 is 15 residues. With 4 bases removed from V and 6 bases from J, the gap between germline ends came to 15 bases. The CDR3 DNA reads as TGTGCCACCAGCAACTCTATATTAGGCGCCGGGGAGCTGTTTTTT. Translation gives CATSNSILGAGELFF.

The rearrangement joins TRBV6-6 to TRBJ2-2, with 13 bases matching TRBD2. This CDR3 is 17 amino acids long. In germline, CDR1 is MNHNY, CDR2 SVGAGI (reference sequence). Unmatched junction bases numbered 4, after V lost 2 bases and J lost 4 bases. The CDR3 DNA is TGTGCCAGCAGTTACCCCCGACTAGCGGGGGGCACCGGGGAGCTGTTTTTT. Translating it yields CASSYPRLAGGTGELFF.

The chain recombines TRBV10-2 with TRBJ2-3; D call uncertain. The CDR3 loop spans 14 amino acids. The germline CDR1 and CDR2 sequences are WSHSY and SAAADI. The V end lost 3 bases, the J end lost 2 bases, and 9 bases lay between the germline ends. The CDR3 sequence is CASSESPDTDTQYF. The CDR3 region has the DNA TGCGCCAGCAGTGAATCACCGGACACAGATACGCAGTATTTT.

The genes are TRBV27 and TRBJ1-2; D is uncertain. Trimming removed 3 bases from V and 4 bases from J, with 12 bases in between. CDR3 size: 14 residues. CDR1 is MNHEY and CDR2 is SMNVEV in the germline V gene (reference sequence). DNA for the CDR3: TGTGCCAGCAGTTTTAGGCAAGGGATCTATGGCTACACCTTC. It specifies CASSFRQGIYGYTF.

This rearrangement joins TRBV12-3 or TRBV12-4 to TRBJ2-2; possibly TRBD1 or TRBD2 for D (6 bases each). The CDR3 contains 14 residues. With 11 bases removed from V and 3 bases from J, the gap between germline ends came to 16 bases. The CDR3, as DNA: TGTGCCTCGGGGGCGGTTCAAGACACCGGGGAGCTGTTTTTT. Its protein product is CASGAVQDTGELFF.

In its sample, this clonotype was seen a few times. V usage is TRBV7-9 and J usage is TRBJ2-3, with no clear D. Trimming cost V 2 bases and J 5 bases, with 17 bases left between them. Germline values: CDR1 SEHNR, CDR2 FQNEAQ (reference sequence). CDR3 length: 16 amino acids. The CDR3 loop is CASSLLRVRTGDTQYF. CDR3 DNA sequence: TGTGCCAGCAGCTTACTACGCGTCCGAACGGGAGATACGCAGTATTTT.

This chain connects TRBV28 to TRBJ2-7, with a tentative D call TRBD2 (6 bases). CDR1 is MDHEN, CDR2 SYDVKM, per germline. Trimming pared 3 bases from V and 6 bases from J, leaving 12 bases between. This CDR3 region has 13 residues. This CDR3 reads CASSLTYGGEQYF. Written as DNA, the CDR3 is TGTGCCAGCAGTTTGACATACGGGGGCGAGCAGTACTTC.

This clonotype was seen a handful of times. This sequence joins TRBV13 and TRBJ1-6, with D possibly matching TRBD1 (6 bases). The germline CDR1 and CDR2 sequences are PRHDT and FYEKMQ (reference sequence). V gave up 0 bases and J gave up 10 bases, with 13 bases separating them. The CDR3 runs to 15 residues. CDR3 DNA: TGTGCCAGCAGCTTAGGTTCCAGGGGAGGATCACCCCTCCACTTT. Protein product: CASSLGSRGGSPLHF.

The chain combines TRBV15 with TRBJ2-3, with 10 nucleotides matching TRBD2. J lost 5 bases, V lost 0 bases, and 5 bases had no gene match. This CDR3 spans 16 amino acids. Germline-derived CDR1 and CDR2 are LNHNV and YYDKDF (reference sequence). CDR3 region: CATSRDSGRMQDTQYF. For the CDR3, the DNA is TGTGCCACCAGCAGAGATAGCGGGAGGATGCAAGATACGCAGTATTTT.

This clonotype was observed a handful of times. The gene calls are TRBV15 and TRBJ2-2; D possibly corresponds to TRBD2 (5 bases). V lost 2 bases to trimming and J lost 5 bases, with 9 bases between them. The CDR3 length is 14 residues. Germline V gene data show CDR1 as LNHNV and CDR2 as YYDKDF (reference sequence). The CDR3 bases are TGTGCCACCAGCAGAACCCGCGGGACCGGGGAGCTGTTTTTT. The encoded protein is CATSRTRGTGELFF.

The rearrangement links TRBV5-1 to TRBJ2-2; 7 nucleotides agree with TRBD1. The CDR3 consists of 16 residues. Per the germline V gene, CDR1 is SGHRS and CDR2 is YFSETQ. V shed 1 base, J shed 2 bases, and the junction held 5 bases outside the gene matches. CDR3 nucleotide sequence: TGCGCCAGCAGCTTGTGGGGGACAGAAAACACCGGGGAGCTGTTTTTT. It encodes CASSLWGTENTGELFF.

In this sample, this clonotype turned up a few times. V and J are TRBV5-1 and TRBJ2-2; D gene uncertain. CDR1 and CDR2 (germline): SGHRS, YFSETQ. The CDR3 is made up of 16 amino acids. Trimming pared 3 bases from V and 3 bases from J, leaving 15 bases between. CDR3 protein: CASSWTSRPDTGELFF. CDR3 nucleotides: TGCGCCAGCAGCTGGACCTCTCGGCCTGACACCGGGGAGCTGTTTTTT. The whole variable domain, filled in from reference TRBV5-1 and TRBJ2-2, reads KAGVTQTPRYLIKTRGQQVTLSCSPISGHRSVSWYQQTPGQGLQFLFEYFSETQRNKGNFPGRFSGRQFSNSRSEMNVSTLELGDSALYLCASSWTSRPDTGELFFGEGSRLTVL.

The sample holds a few counts of this clonotype. The chain carries TRBV10-3 and TRBJ2-1; 7 positions match TRBD2. The CDR3 loop spans 15 amino acids. V was clipped by 4 bases and J by 4 bases; unmatched bases: 7. Germline values: CDR1 ENHRY, CDR2 SYGVKD. In DNA, the CDR3 is TGTGCCATCAGTGGAGGATTAGCGGGTTACAATGAGCAGTTCTTC. It yields the protein CAISGGLAGYNEQFF.

This CDR3 reads CASTQGITGELFF. The CDR3 coding sequence is TGTGCCAGCACCCAGGGTATCACCGGGGAGCTGTTTTTT. This chain links TRBV6-2 or TRBV6-3 with TRBJ2-2; tentative D call: TRBD1 (5 bases). CDR3 length: 13 residues. Germline CDR1 is MNHEY and CDR2 is SVGEGT. Trimming stripped 7 bases from V and 4 bases from J, with 10 bases between.

The rearrangement uses TRBV11-2 and TRBJ2-3; D not resolved. Germline CDR1 and CDR2: SGHAT and FQNNGV. The V and J ends lost 1 base and 6 bases respectively, with 20 bases between them. The CDR3 is made up of 17 amino acids. The chain's CDR3 is CASSLAAGLTVGDTQYF. The CDR3 DNA is TGTGCCAGCAGCTTAGCGGCCGGGTTGACGGTCGGTGATACGCAGTATTTT. The full variable domain, with the rest looked up from reference TRBV11-2 and TRBJ2-3, is EAGVAQSPRYKIIEKRQSVAFWCNPISGHATLYWYQQILGQGPKLLIQFQNNGVVDDSQLPKDRFSAERLKGVDSTLKIQPAKLEDSAVYLCASSLAAGLTVGDTQYFGPGTRLTVL.

The gene calls are TRBV6-6 and TRBJ2-2; D call uncertain. The CDR3 extends over 13 amino acids. Germline lookup yields CDR1 MNHNY and CDR2 SVGAGI (reference sequence). V was shortened by 6 bases and J by 5 bases, with 10 bases between the two germline ends. DNA for the CDR3: TGTGCCAGCAGCTCTAGGGCAACCGGGGAGCTGTTTTTT. Translated: CASSSRATGELFF.

By share, this clonotype counts as medium-sized. The chain has TRBV20-1 and TRBJ2-2; 8 bases fit TRBD1. V was clipped by 6 bases and J by 1 base; unmatched bases: 7. Germline CDR1 is DFQATT and CDR2 is SNEGSKA (reference sequence). CDR3 length: 15 residues. The CDR3 spells CSAKGDRRNTGELFF. The CDR3, as DNA: TGCAGTGCCAAGGGGGACAGGAGGAACACCGGGGAGCTGTTTTTT.

J is TRBJ2-1 and V is TRBV7-9; 12 bases are a match to TRBD2. Trimming removed 9 bases from V and 7 bases from J; junction bases left unmatched: 7. Looked up from germline, CDR1 is SEHNR and CDR2 is FQNEAQ (reference sequence). The CDR3 contains 14 residues. The CDR3 loop reads CASTTSGRLNEQFF. The CDR3 DNA reads as TGTGCCAGTACAACTAGCGGGAGGTTGAATGAGCAGTTCTTC.

CDR3: CSARGVNTEAFF. The CDR3 DNA reads TGCAGTGCTAGAGGCGTGAACACTGAAGCTTTCTTT. The chain employs TRBV20-1 and TRBJ1-1; D call uncertain. This CDR3 region has 12 residues. Trimming cost V 1 base and J 0 bases, with 3 bases left between them. The germline V gene has CDR1 DFQATT and CDR2 SNEGSKA (reference sequence).

This clonotype showed up just a few times. The V gene is TRBV7-3, the J gene TRBJ2-5; possibly TRBD1 for D (5 bases). Trimming cost V 1 base and J 5 bases, with 17 bases left between them. The CDR3 spans 16 residues. Germline V gives CDR1 SGHTA, CDR2 FQGTGA. The CDR3 reads CASSLRAGSVQETQYF. The CDR3 DNA sequence: TGTGCCAGCAGCTTAAGGGCAGGGTCTGTGCAGGAGACCCAGTACTTC.

J is TRBJ2-1 and V is TRBV9; no firm D call. The CDR3 loop spans 15 amino acids. Trimming left V 0 bases short and J 2 bases short, with 9 bases between. CDR1 is SGDLS, CDR2 YYNGEE, per germline. The CDR3 region is CASSVAHGPYNEQFF. Here the CDR3 DNA reads TGTGCCAGCAGCGTAGCTCATGGCCCCTACAATGAGCAGTTCTTC.

This chain connects TRBV29-1 to TRBJ2-3; D may be TRBD2 (6 bases). CDR1 SQVTM and CDR2 ANQGSEA come from the germline V gene. The CDR3 sequence is 15 residues long. Trimming pared 2 bases from V and 6 bases from J, leaving 18 bases between. The CDR3 coding sequence is TGCAGCGTTGAATTGGAGGGAAGGGGATCGGATACGCAGTATTTT. This sequence encodes CSVELEGRGSDTQYF.

The CDR3 DNA is TGCAGCGTTGGTAATCTTAGGGGGCAATACGAGCAGTACTTC. Translating gives CSVGNLRGQYEQYF. V gene TRBV29-1 combines with J gene TRBJ2-7, with 7 positions matching TRBD1. The CDR3 is 14 amino acids. The germline gives CDR1 SQVTM, CDR2 ANQGSEA. Germline trimming cut 4 bases from V and 4 bases from J; bases unmatched to any gene: 10.

V gene TRBV29-1 combines with J gene TRBJ2-5; no firm D call. Germline V gene data show CDR1 as SQVTM and CDR2 as ANQGSEA. The V end was cut by 2 bases, the J end by 9 bases, with 16 bases between. CDR3 length: 13 amino acids. The CDR3 coding sequence is TGCAGCGTTGAATGCGGACGGCAAATGGCCCAGTACTTC. This encodes CSVECGRQMAQYF.

This clonotype occurred a few times. This rearrangement joins TRBV7-2 to TRBJ2-7, with TRBD2 matching over 9 bases. CDR3 size: 14 residues. The germline gives CDR1 SGHTA, CDR2 FQGNSA. The V gene end was trimmed by 1 base and the J gene end by 2 bases; junction bases not matched to a gene: 0. CDR3: CASSLGGRAYEQYF. DNA for the CDR3: TGTGCCAGCAGCTTAGGCGGGAGGGCCTACGAGCAGTACTTC.

This clonotype was seen a handful of times. The rearrangement joins TRBV19 to TRBJ2-4, with TRBD1 identical over 7 bases. Germline V lookup: CDR1 LNHDA, CDR2 SQIVND (reference sequence). Trimming cost V 6 bases and J 9 bases; bases outside gene matches: 8. This CDR3 spans 13 amino acids. As DNA, the CDR3 is TGTGCCAGTAGCCAAACGACAGGGAGCATTCAGTACTTC. Its translation: CASSQTTGSIQYF.

The chain recombines TRBV20-1 with TRBJ1-4; unclear D gene. Germline CDR1 and CDR2: DFQATT and SNEGSKA (reference sequence). This CDR3 spans 15 amino acids. V was pared by 1 base and J by 2 bases, with 11 bases between. This chain's CDR3 is CSARAFGSTNEKLFF. The CDR3 DNA follows: TGCAGTGCTAGAGCATTCGGGTCCACTAATGAAAAACTGTTTTTT.

The chain is built from TRBV5-1 and TRBJ2-1; D is ambiguous. V lost 2 bases and J lost 8, with 11 bases in between. Looked up from germline, CDR1 is SGHRS and CDR2 is YFSETQ. This CDR3 spans 13 amino acids. CDR3 protein: CASSFGNLDEQFF. The DNA for the CDR3 is TGCGCCAGCAGCTTTGGTAACTTGGATGAGCAGTTCTTC.

The table lists this clonotype with a few counts. V gene TRBV12-3 or TRBV12-4 combines with J gene TRBJ2-2, with 9 bases fitting TRBD1. Unmatched junction bases numbered 9, after V lost 3 bases and J lost 7 bases. There are 16 residues in the CDR3. CDR3 protein: CASSFSTGGGIGELFF. CDR3 bases: TGTGCCAGCAGTTTTTCCACAGGGGGCGGAATCGGGGAGCTGTTTTTT.